The text below deals with one T cell receptor beta chain. Its target is unknown. This record comes from a study of Ad26.COV2.S vaccination and SARS-CoV-2 variants. Overall study: Enrollment placed the donor in the COV1001 Ad26.COV2.S trial arm. Ad26.COV2.S shots went into the muscle once or twice, 56 days apart. Whole-study findings and limits: Assessments of TCR breadth and depth may have underestimated the total T cell responses.

Losses at the gene ends were 7 bases for V and 1 base for J; bases not matched to a gene: 4. The CDR3 sequence is 13 residues long. Germline lookup yields CDR1 MDHEN and CDR2 SYDVKM. Method: immunoSEQ multiplex PCR; TCRdb's copy keeps in-frame clones and lacks some. The table records roughly 420,000 clones, roughly 90% of them present only once. As for treatment: some 20 received Ad26.COV2.S at low or high dose, single or two shots; about 5 received placebo; per-sample allocation not given. At day 63 after the first vaccine or placebo injection, samples were drawn. V gene TRBV28 combines with J gene TRBJ2-7; 7 bases are shared with TRBD1. This receptor was identified in a person aged 18-60 years who received the Ad26.COV2.S COVID-19 vaccine or a placebo. This sample comprised peripheral blood, obtained in a trial of Ad26.COV2.S vaccine versus placebo. The CDR3 nucleotides read TGTGCCAGCAAGGGACAGCCTTCCTACGAGCAGTACTTC. Translated: CASKGQPSYEQYF. Full variable domain (outside the CDR3, taken from reference TRBV28 and TRBJ2-7): DVKVTQSSRYLVKRTGEKVFLECVQDMDHENMFWYRQDPGLGLRLIYFSYDVKMKEKGDIPEGYSVSREKKERFSLILESASTNQTSMYLCASKGQPSYEQYFGPGTRLTVT.